The present TCR beta chain was sequenced within a study of cytomegalovirus exposure and HLA in healthy donors. CDR3 length equals 14 residues. With 3 bases clipped from V and 7 bases from J, the junction kept 6 bases outside the gene matches. In germline, CDR1 is SGHTA, CDR2 FQGNSA. The PCR contained 60 Vbeta and 13 Jbeta primers. TCRdb's copy holds only in-frame clones and misses some; the assay was immunoSEQ multiplex PCR. The sample holds approximately 93,000 clones, 75% to 80% seen once. The sequenced material came from PBMCs. The chain links TRBV7-2 to TRBJ1-3; 7 bases are shared with TRBD1. This TCR derives from a middle-aged woman in good health and CMV-seronegative. CDR3 in DNA: TGTGCCAGCAGCTTGGACAGGAGGGGGAACACCATATATTTT. It encodes CASSLDRRGNTIYF.